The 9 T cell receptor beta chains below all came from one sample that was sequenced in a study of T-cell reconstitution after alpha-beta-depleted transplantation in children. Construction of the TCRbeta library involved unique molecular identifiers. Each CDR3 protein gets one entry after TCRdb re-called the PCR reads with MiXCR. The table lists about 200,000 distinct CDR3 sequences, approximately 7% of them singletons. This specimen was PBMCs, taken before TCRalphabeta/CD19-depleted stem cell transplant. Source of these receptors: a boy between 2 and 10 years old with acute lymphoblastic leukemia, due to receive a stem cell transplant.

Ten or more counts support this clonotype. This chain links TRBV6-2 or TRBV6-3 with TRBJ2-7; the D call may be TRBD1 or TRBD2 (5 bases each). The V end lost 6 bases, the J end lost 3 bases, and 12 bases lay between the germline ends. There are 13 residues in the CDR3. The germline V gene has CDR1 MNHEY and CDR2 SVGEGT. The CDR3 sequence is CASRLFGGYEQYF. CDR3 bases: TGTGCCAGCAGACTGTTTGGGGGCTACGAGCAGTACTTC.

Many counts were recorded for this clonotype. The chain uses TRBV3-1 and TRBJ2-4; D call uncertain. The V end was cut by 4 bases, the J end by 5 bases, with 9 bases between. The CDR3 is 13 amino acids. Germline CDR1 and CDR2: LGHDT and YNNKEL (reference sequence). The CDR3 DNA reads TGTGCCAGCAGCCTATACCAGGAAAACATTCAGTACTTC. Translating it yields CASSLYQENIQYF.

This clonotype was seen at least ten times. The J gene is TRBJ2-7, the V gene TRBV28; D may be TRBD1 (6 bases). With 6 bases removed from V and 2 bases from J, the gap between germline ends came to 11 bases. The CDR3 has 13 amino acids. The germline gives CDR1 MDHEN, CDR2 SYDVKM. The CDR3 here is CASRNRDTYEQYF. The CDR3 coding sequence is TGTGCCAGCAGGAACAGGGATACCTACGAGCAGTACTTC.

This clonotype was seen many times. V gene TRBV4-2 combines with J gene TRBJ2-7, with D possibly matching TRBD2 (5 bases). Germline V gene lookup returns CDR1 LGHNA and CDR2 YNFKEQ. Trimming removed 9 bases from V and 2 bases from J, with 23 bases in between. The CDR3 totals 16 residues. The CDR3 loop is CASTVRVVREPYEQYF. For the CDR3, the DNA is TGTGCCAGTACGGTGAGGGTTGTAAGGGAACCCTACGAGCAGTACTTC.

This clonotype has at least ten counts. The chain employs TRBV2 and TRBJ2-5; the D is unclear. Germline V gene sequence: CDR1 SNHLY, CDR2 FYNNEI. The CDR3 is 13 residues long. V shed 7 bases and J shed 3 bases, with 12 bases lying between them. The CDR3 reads CASKRNLKETQYF. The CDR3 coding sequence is TGTGCCAGCAAGAGAAATCTTAAAGAGACCCAGTACTTC.

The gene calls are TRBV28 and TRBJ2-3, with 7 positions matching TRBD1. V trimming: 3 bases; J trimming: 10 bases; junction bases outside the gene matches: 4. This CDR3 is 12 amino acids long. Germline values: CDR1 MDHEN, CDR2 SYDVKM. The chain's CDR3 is CASSLTGLAQYF. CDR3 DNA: TGTGCCAGCAGTTTGACAGGGTTAGCGCAGTATTTT.

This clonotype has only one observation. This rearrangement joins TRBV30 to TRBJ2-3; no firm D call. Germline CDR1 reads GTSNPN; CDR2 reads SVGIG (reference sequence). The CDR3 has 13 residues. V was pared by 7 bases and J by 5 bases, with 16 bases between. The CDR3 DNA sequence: TGTGCCTCGCGCGAGCCCCCGGGAGATACGCAGTATTTT. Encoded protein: CASREPPGDTQYF. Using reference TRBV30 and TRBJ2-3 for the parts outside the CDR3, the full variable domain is SQTIHQWPATLVQPVGSPLSLECTVEGTSNPNLYWYRQAAGRGLQLLFYSVGIGQISSEVPQNLSASRPQDRQFILSSKKLLLSDSGFYLCASREPPGDTQYFGPGTRLTVL.

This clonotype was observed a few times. In DNA form, the CDR3 reads TGTGCCAGCAGCTTAGCGCGGGGGGTCTCTGGGGCCAACGTCCTGACTTTC. Translated: CASSLARGVSGANVLTF. The chain combines TRBV7-2 with TRBJ2-6, with 8 nucleotides matching TRBD2. The CDR3 has 17 amino acids. Germline-derived CDR1 and CDR2 are SGHTA and FQGNSA. J lost 0 bases, V lost 0 bases, and 1 base had no gene match.

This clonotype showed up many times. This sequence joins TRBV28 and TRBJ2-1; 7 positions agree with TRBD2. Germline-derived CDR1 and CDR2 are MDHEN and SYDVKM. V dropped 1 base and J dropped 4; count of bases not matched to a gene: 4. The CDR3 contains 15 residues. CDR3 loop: CASSLLGGGYNEQFF. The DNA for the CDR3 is TGTGCCAGCAGTTTATTGGGGGGGGGGTACAATGAGCAGTTCTTC.